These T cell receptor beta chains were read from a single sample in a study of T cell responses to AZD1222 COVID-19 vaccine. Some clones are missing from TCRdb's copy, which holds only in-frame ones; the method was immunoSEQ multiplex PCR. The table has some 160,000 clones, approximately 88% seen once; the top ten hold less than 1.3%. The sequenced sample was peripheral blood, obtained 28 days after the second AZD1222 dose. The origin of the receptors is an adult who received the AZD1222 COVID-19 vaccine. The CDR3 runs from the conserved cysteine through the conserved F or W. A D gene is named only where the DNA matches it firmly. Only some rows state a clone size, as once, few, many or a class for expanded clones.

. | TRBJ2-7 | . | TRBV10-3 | TGTGCCACCGGGGACCCCGTACTCTACGAGCAGTACTTC | CATGDPVLYEQYF
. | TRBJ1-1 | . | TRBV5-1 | TGCGCCAGCAGCTTGTTAGGCAGCCGGAACACTGAAGCTTTCTTT | CASSLLGSRNTEAFF
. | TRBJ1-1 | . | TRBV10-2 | TGCGCCAGCATCCCGAACGACGGGATGAACACTGAAGCTTTCTTT | CASIPNDGMNTEAFF
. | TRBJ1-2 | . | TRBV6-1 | TGTGCCAGCAGTGAACAATCTAACTATGGCTACACCTTC | CASSEQSNYGYTF
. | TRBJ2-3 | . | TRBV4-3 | TGCGCCAGCAGCCACGGGACCGGGTTCGTGTATACGCAGTATTTT | CASSHGTGFVYTQYF
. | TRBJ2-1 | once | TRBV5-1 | TGCGCCAGCAGCTTGGTAGGCAGTAGTAGCTCCTACAATGAGCAGTTCTTC | CASSLVGSSSSYNEQFF
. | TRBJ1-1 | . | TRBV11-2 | TGTGCCAGCAGCTTAGTAAGGGCGCGGTACACTGAAGCTTTCTTT | CASSLVRARYTEAFF
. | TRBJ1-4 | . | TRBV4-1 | TGCGCCAGCAGCCAAGAGGTGGGCGAAAAACTGTTTTTT | CASSQEVGEKLFF
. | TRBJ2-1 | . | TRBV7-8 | TGTGCCAGCAGCTTATACGCGGCGAATGAGCAGTTCTTC | CASSLYAANEQFF
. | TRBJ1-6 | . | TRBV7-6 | TGTGCCAGCAGCCCCTCTCCGGGATACGCCTATAATTCACCCCTCCACTTT | CASSPSPGYAYNSPLHF
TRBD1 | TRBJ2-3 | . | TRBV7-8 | TGTGCCAGCAGCTACTTGGACAGGGCTCGCACAGATACGCAGTATTTT | CASSYLDRARTDTQYF
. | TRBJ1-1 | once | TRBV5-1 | TGCGCCAGCAGCCTGGAGGGGGGCCCGGGAACTGAAGCTTTCTTT | CASSLEGGPGTEAFF
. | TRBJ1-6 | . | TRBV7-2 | TGTGCCAGCAGCTTATCACACGGTCCTAATTCACCCCTCCACTTT | CASSLSHGPNSPLHF